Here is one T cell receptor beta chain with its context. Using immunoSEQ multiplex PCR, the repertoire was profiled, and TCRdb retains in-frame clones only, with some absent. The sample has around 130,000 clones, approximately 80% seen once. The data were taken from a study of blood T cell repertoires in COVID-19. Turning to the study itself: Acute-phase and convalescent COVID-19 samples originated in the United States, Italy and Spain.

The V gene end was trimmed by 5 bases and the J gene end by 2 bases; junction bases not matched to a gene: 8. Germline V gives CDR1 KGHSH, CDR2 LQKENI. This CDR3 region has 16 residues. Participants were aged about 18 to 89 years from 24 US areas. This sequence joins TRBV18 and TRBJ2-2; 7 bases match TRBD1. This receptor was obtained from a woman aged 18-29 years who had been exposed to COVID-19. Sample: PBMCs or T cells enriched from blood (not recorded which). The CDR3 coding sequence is TGTGCCAGCTCAAGACAGGGCTCAGGCAACACCGGGGAGCTGTTTTTT. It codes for CASSRQGSGNTGELFF.